This TCR beta chain stems from a study of blood T cell repertoires in COVID-19. Study background: The United States, Italy and Spain supplied acute and convalescent COVID-19 samples. In each case, the material was cDNA or gDNA derived from T cells, B-cell-depleted T cells, or PBMCs.

Original processing notes: From reference gene primer amplification, estimates of nucleated cell counts were derived. Produced via immunoSEQ multiplex PCR; TCRdb's table is partial and in-frame only. V and J calls and clone size are those listed in that table; D and trimming were worked out from the DNA. Of tens of thousands of clones in the sample, almost 80% were seen once. Sequencing was carried out using peripheral blood. The receptor was derived from a woman aged 55-69 years with acute or convalescent COVID-19.

This chain's CDR3 is CASSDERDIFSNQPQHF. The DNA for the CDR3 is TGTGCCAGTAGTGACGAACGGGACATCTTTAGCAATCAGCCCCAGCATTTT. The rearrangement uses TRBV19 and TRBJ1-5; D possibly corresponds to TRBD1 (6 bases). CDR1 and CDR2 from the germline V gene are LNHDA and SQIVND (reference sequence). Trimming removed 5 bases from V and 0 bases from J, with 17 bases in between. This CDR3 is 17 amino acids long. Complete variable domain (other parts from reference TRBV19 and TRBJ1-5): DGGITQSPKYLFRKEGQNVTLSCEQNLNHDAMYWYRQDPGQGLRLIYYSQIVNDFQKGDIAEGYSVSREKKESFPLTVTSAQKNPTAFYLCASSDERDIFSNQPQHFGDGTRLSIL.